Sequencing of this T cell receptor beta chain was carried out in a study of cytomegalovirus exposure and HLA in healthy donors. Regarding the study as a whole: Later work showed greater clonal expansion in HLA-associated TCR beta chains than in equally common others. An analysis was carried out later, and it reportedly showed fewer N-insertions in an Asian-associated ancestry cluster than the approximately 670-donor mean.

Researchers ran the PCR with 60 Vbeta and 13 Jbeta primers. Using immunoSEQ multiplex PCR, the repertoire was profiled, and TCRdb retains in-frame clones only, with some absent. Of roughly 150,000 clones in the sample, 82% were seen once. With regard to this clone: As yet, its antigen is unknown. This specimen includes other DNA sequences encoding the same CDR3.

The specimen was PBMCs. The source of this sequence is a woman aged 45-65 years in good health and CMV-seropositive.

CDR3 nucleotides: TGTGCCAGCAGCTTTAATTCGTACGAGCAGTACTTC. Its protein product is CASSFNSYEQYF. The gene calls are TRBV11-2 and TRBJ2-7, with unresolved D. The CDR3 is 12 amino acids. Germline assignment: CDR1 SGHAT and CDR2 FQNNGV. The V end lost 3 bases, the J end lost 4 bases, and 7 bases lay between the germline ends.